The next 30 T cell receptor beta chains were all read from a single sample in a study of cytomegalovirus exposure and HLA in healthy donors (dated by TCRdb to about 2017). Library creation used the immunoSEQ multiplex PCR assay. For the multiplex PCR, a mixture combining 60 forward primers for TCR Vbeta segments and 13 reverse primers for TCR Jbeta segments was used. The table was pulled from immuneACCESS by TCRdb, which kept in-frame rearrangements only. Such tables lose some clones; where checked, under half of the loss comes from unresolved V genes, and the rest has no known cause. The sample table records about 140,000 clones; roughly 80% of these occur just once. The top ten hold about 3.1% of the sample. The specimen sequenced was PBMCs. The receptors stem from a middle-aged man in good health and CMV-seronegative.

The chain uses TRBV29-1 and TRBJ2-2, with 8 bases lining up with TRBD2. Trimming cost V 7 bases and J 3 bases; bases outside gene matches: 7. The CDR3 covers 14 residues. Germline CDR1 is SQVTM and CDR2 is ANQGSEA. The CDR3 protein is CSAASSGYTGELFF. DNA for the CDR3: TGCAGCGCCGCCTCTAGCGGGTACACCGGGGAGCTGTTTTTT.

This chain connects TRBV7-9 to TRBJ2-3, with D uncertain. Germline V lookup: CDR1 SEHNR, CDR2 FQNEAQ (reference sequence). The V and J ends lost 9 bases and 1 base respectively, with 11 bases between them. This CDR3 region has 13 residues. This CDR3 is CASRHSGTDTQYF. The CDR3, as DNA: TGTGCCAGTCGACATTCTGGCACAGATACGCAGTATTTT.

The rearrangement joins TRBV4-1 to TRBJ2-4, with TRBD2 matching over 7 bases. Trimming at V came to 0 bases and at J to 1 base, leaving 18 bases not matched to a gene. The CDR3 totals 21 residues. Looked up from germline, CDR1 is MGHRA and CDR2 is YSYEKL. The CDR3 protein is CASSQEGPAGVAGGAKNIQYF. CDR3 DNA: TGCGCCAGCAGCCAAGAAGGTCCGGCGGGGGTAGCTGGGGGGGCCAAAAACATTCAGTACTTC.

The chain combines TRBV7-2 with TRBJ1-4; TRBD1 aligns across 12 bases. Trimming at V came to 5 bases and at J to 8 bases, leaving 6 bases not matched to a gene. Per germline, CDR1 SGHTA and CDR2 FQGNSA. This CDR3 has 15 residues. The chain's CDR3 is CASSPGQGAGEKLFF. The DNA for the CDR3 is TGTGCCAGCAGCCCGGGACAGGGGGCGGGAGAAAAACTGTTTTTT.

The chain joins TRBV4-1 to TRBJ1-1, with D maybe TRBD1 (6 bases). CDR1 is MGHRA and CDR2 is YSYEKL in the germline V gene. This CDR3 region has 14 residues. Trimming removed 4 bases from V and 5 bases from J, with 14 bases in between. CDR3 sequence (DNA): TGCGCCAGCAGCCTCTCAGGGGAAGGGACTGAAGCTTTCTTT. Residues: CASSLSGEGTEAFF.

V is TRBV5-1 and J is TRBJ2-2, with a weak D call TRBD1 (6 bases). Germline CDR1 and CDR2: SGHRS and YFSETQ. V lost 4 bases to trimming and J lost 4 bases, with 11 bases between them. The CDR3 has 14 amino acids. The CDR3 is CASSAGASTGELFF. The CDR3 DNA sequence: TGCGCCAGCAGCGCAGGGGCGAGCACCGGGGAGCTGTTTTTT.

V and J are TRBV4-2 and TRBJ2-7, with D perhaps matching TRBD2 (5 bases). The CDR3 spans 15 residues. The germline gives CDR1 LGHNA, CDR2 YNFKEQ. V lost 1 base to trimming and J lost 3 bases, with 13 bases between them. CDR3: CASSQGEGADYEQYF. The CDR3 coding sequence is TGTGCCAGCAGCCAAGGCGAGGGAGCTGACTACGAGCAGTACTTC.

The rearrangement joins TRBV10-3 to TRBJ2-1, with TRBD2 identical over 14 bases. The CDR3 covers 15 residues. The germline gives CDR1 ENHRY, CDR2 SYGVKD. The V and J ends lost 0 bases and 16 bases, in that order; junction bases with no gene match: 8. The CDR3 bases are TGTGCCATCAGTGAGTCGACTAGCGGGAGGGCCGGTTATTTCTTC. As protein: CAISESTSGRAGYFF.

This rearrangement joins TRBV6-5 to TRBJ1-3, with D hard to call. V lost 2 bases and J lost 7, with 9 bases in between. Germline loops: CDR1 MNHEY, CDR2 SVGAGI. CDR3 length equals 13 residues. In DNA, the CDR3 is TGTGCCAGCAGTTACGCAGTCGGGAACACCATATATTTT. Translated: CASSYAVGNTIYF.

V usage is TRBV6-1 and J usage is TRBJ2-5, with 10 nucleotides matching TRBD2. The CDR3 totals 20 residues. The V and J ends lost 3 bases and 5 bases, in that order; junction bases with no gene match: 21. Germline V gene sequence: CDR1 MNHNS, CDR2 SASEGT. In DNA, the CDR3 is TGTGCCAGCAGTGATGACGGGGGGGAAATCCCGCTAGCGGGAGATGAGACCCAGTACTTC. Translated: CASSDDGGEIPLAGDETQYF.

For the CDR3, the DNA is TGTGCCAGCAGCTTGGGGGAGGCTAGCAATCAGCCCCAGCATTTT. This gives the protein CASSLGEASNQPQHF. The chain carries TRBV5-8 and TRBJ1-5; D ambiguous. This CDR3 contains 15 residues. Germline values: CDR1 SGHTS, CDR2 YDEGEE. V lost 0 bases and J 0 bases, leaving 7 bases between the germline ends.

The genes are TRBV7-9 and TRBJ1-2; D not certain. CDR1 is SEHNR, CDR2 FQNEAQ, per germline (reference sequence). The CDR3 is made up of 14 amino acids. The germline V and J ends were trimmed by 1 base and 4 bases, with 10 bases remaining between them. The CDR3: CASSLDSLTYGYTF. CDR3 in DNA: TGTGCCAGCAGCTTAGATTCACTCACCTATGGCTACACCTTC.

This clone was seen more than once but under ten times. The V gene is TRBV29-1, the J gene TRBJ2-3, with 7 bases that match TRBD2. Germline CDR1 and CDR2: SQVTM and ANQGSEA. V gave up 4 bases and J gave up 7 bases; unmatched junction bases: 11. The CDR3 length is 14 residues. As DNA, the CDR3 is TGCAGCGTTGGGGGGGGGTCGGAGCTAAATACGCAGTATTTT. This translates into CSVGGGSELNTQYF.

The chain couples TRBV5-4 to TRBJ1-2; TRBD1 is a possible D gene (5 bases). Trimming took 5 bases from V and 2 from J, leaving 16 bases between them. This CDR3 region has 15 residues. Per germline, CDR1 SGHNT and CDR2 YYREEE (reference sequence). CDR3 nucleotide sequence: TGTGCCAGCAGACTAGCGATGACAGAAAACTATGGCTACACCTTC. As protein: CASRLAMTENYGYTF.

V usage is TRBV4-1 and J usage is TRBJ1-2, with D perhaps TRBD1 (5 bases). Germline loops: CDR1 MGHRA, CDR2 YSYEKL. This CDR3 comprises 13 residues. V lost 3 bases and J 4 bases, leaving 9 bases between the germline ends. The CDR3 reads CASSQPQGYGYTF. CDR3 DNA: TGCGCCAGCAGCCAGCCCCAGGGCTATGGCTACACCTTC.

Written as DNA, the CDR3 is TGTGCCAGCAGCCTACCGACTAGCGGGGGCCCCCCGGGGAAGCAGTACTTC. Translation: CASSLPTSGGPPGKQYF. The rearrangement uses TRBV11-1 and TRBJ2-7, with 12 bases aligning to TRBD2. V shed 5 bases, J shed 8 bases, and the junction held 16 bases outside the gene matches. The CDR3 runs to 17 residues. The germline V gene has CDR1 SGHAT and CDR2 FQDESV (reference sequence). Using reference TRBV11-1 and TRBJ2-7 for the parts outside the CDR3, the full variable domain is EAEVAQSPRYKITEKSQAVAFWCDPISGHATLYWYRQILGQGPELLVQFQDESVVDDSQLPKDRFSAERLKGVDSTLKIQPAELGDSAMYLCASSLPTSGGPPGKQYFGPGTRLTVT.

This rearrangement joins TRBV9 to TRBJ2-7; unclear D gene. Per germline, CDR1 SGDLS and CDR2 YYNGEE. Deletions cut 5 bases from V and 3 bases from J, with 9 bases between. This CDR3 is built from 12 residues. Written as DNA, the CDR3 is TGTGCCAGCAGGTGGCAGAACTACGAGCAGTACTTC. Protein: CASRWQNYEQYF.

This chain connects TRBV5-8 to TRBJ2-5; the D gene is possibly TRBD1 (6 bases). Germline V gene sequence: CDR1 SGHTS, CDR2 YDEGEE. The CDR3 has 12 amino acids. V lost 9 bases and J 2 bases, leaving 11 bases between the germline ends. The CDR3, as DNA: TGTGCCAAAGGACAGTATCAAGAGACCCAGTACTTC. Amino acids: CAKGQYQETQYF.

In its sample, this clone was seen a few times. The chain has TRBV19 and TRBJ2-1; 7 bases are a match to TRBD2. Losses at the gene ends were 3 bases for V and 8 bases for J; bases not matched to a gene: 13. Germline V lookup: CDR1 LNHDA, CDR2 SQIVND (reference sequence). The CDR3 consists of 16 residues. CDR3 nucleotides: TGTGCCAGTAGTATCGGTACGGGAGGTAATGTAGATGAGCAGTTCTTC. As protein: CASSIGTGGNVDEQFF.

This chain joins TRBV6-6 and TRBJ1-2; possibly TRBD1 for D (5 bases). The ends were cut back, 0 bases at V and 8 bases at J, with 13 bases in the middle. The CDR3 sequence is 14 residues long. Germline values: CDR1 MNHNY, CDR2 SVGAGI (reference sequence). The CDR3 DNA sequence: TGTGCCAGCAGTTACTCGCAGGGTTCCGCCGGCTACACCTTC. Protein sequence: CASSYSQGSAGYTF.

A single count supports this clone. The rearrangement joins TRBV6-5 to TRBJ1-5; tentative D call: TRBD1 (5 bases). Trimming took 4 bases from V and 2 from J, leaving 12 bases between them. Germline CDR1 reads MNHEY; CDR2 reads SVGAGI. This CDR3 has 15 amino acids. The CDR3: CASSSADSGNQPQHF. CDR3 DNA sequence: TGTGCCAGCAGTTCCGCCGACAGTGGCAATCAGCCCCAGCATTTT.

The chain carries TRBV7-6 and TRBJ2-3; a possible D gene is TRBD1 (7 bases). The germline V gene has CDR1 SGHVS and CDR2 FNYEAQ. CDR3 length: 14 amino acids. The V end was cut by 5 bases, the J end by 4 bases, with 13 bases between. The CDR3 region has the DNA TGTGCCAGCAGCCAGGGGGGCGGGTCAGATACGCAGTATTTT. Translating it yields CASSQGGGSDTQYF.

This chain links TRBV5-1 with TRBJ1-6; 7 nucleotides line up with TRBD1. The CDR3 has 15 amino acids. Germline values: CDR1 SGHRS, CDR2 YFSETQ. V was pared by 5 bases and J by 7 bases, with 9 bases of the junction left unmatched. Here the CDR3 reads CASSFSGTDNSPLHF. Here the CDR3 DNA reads TGCGCCAGCAGTTTCTCCGGGACAGACAATTCACCCCTCCACTTT.

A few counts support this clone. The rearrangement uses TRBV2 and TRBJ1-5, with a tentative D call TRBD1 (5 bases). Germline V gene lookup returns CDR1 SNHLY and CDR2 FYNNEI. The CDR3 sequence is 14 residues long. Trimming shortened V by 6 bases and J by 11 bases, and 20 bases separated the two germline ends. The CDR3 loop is CASRLSDLLTAQHF. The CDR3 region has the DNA TGTGCCAGCAGGCTTTCGGACCTCCTGACAGCCCAGCATTTT.

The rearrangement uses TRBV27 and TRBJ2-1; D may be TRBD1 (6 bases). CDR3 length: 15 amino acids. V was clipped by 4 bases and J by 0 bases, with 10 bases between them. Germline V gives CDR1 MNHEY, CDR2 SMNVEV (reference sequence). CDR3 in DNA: TGTGCCAGCAGTTCCGGGACATTCTCCTACAATGAGCAGTTCTTC. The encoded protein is CASSSGTFSYNEQFF.

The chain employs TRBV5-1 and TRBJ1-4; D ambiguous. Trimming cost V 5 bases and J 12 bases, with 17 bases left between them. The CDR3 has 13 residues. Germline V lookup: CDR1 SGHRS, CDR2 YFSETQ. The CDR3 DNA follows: TGCGCCAGCAGTTGGACGGGAAAGCCTCAACTGTTTTTT. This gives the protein CASSWTGKPQLFF.

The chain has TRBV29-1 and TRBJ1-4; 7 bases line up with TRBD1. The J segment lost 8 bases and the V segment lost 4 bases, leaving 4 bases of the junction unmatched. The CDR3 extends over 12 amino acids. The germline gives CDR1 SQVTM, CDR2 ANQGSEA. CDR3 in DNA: TGCAGCGTTGCGGGACAGTCCGAAAAACTGTTTTTT. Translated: CSVAGQSEKLFF. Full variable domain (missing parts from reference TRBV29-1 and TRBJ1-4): SAVISQKPSRDICQRGTSLTIQCQVDSQVTMMFWYRQQPGQSLTLIATANQGSEATYESGFVIDKFPISRPNLTFSTLTVSNMSPEDSSIYLCSVAGQSEKLFFGSGTQLSVL.

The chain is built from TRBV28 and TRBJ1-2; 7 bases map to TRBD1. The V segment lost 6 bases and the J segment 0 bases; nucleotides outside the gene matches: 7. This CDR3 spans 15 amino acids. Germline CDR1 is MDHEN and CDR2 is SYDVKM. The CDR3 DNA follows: TGTGCCAGCAGGAAGGGACAGAACACTAACTATGGCTACACCTTC. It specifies CASRKGQNTNYGYTF.

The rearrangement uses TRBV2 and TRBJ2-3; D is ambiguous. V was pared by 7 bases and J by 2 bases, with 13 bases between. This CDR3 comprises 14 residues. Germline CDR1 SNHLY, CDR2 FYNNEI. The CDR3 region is CASNGRLDTDTQYF. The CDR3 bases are TGTGCCAGCAACGGCAGGTTGGACACAGATACGCAGTATTTT.

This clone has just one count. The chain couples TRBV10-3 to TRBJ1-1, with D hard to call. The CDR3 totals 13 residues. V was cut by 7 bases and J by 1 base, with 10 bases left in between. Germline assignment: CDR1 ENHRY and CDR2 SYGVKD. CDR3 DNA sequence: TGTGCCATCATTAAGAGTTCGAACACTGAAGCTTTCTTT. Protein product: CAIIKSSNTEAFF.